The 27 T cell receptor beta chains in this list originate from one sample, sequenced in a study of T cells in Graves' hyperthyroidism and ophthalmopathy. The investigators amplified TCR beta CDR3 regions from RNA transcripts. First-round RT-PCR of the TCR CDR3 relied on the HTBI primer set. TCRdb recomputed calls from the multiplex PCR reads with MiXCR, one row per CDR3 protein. The data show roughly 500,000 distinct CDR3 sequences, more than 45% seen once. Sequencing input: peripheral blood or thyroid tissue (not recorded which). The source is an adult woman with Graves' disease, either hyperthyroidism or ophthalmopathy (not recorded which).

Many counts were recorded for this clonotype. The chain carries TRBV28 and TRBJ1-2; D remains ambiguous. The ends were cut back, 6 bases at V and 4 bases at J, with 18 bases in the middle. This CDR3 region has 15 residues. Germline V gene lookup returns CDR1 MDHEN and CDR2 SYDVKM. This CDR3 is CASRPPYQTIYGYTF. The CDR3 coding sequence is TGTGCCAGCAGGCCGCCCTACCAGACGATCTATGGCTACACCTTC.

The sample holds many counts of this clonotype. CDR3 amino acids: CASSLGRGDGTF. In DNA, the CDR3 is TGTGCCAGCAGCTTAGGCCGGGGCGACGGCACCTTC. This chain uses TRBV7-9 with TRBJ1-2; possibly TRBD1 for D (5 bases). CDR1 and CDR2 from the germline V gene are SEHNR and FQNEAQ (reference sequence). The CDR3 sequence is 12 residues long. V lost 1 base and J lost 13, with 13 bases in between.

This chain uses TRBV7-9 with TRBJ1-5; D is unclear. V lost 4 bases and J lost 5, with 9 bases in between. In germline, CDR1 is SEHNR, CDR2 FQNEAQ (reference sequence). This CDR3 comprises 13 residues. In DNA form, the CDR3 reads TGTGCCAGCAGCTGGACCTTGGATCAGCCCCAGCATTTT. Its protein is CASSWTLDQPQHF. The full variable domain, in which reference TRBV7-9 and TRBJ1-5 provide the parts outside the CDR3, is DTGVSQNPRHKITKRGQNVTFRCDPISEHNRLYWYRQTLGQGPEFLTYFQNEAQLEKSRLLSDRFSAERPKGSFSTLEIQRTEQGDSAMYLCASSWTLDQPQHFGDGTRLSIL.

The rearrangement uses TRBV12-3 or TRBV12-4 and TRBJ2-7, with TRBD1 matching over 10 bases. CDR3 length: 16 residues. J lost 5 bases, V lost 3 bases, and 10 bases had no gene match. CDR3 bases: TGTGCCAGCAGTTTTAGCCCTGGACAGGGGGTTAACGAGCAGTACTTC. Residues: CASSFSPGQGVNEQYF.

V usage is TRBV25-1 and J usage is TRBJ2-1, with D unresolved. The V and J ends lost 7 bases and 6 bases respectively, with 7 bases between them. Germline CDR1 is MGHDK and CDR2 is SYGVNS. The CDR3 spans 11 residues. The CDR3 nucleotides read TGTGCCAGCACAAACTTCAATGAGCAGTTCTTC. This encodes CASTNFNEQFF.

V is TRBV7-8 and J is TRBJ1-5, with D unresolved. With 4 bases removed from V and 7 bases from J, the gap between germline ends came to 14 bases. Per germline, CDR1 SGHVS and CDR2 FQNEAQ. The CDR3 is 14 amino acids. In DNA form, the CDR3 reads TGTGCCAGCAGCTATAGCGGGAGGGCCCAGCCCCAGCATTTT. This codes for CASSYSGRAQPQHF.

The J gene is TRBJ2-7, the V gene TRBV9, with TRBD2 matching over 13 bases. Looked up from germline, CDR1 is SGDLS and CDR2 is YYNGEE. The trim removed 4 bases at V and 5 bases at J, leaving 9 bases unmatched. This CDR3 contains 16 residues. This CDR3 is CASSPEGTSGTHEQYF. The DNA of the CDR3 is TGTGCCAGCAGCCCCGAGGGGACTAGCGGGACCCACGAGCAGTACTTC.

V gene TRBV2 combines with J gene TRBJ1-1; no clear D gene. The CDR3 loop spans 14 amino acids. The V gene's germline CDR1 is SNHLY and CDR2 FYNNEI. Trimming cost V 6 bases and J 1 base, with 12 bases left between them. The CDR3 nucleotides are TGTGCCAGCAGCCCCAGGTTTGAGAACACTGAAGCTTTCTTT. Encoded protein: CASSPRFENTEAFF.

This clonotype was seen at least ten times. The rearrangement joins TRBV15 to TRBJ1-5; D is undetermined. The germline V gene has CDR1 LNHNV and CDR2 YYDKDF (reference sequence). The CDR3 length is 13 residues. V was clipped by 0 bases and J by 7 bases, with 7 bases between them. In nucleotides, the CDR3 is TGTGCCACCAGCAGAGATCCCGGACAGCCCCAGCATTTT. Residues: CATSRDPGQPQHF.

The gene calls are TRBV2 and TRBJ1-4; D may be TRBD1 (6 bases). V lost 6 bases to trimming and J lost 8 bases, with 16 bases between them. The CDR3 sequence is 14 residues long. Germline V gene sequence: CDR1 SNHLY, CDR2 FYNNEI. CDR3 loop: CASSVGRGGEKLFF. In DNA, the CDR3 is TGTGCCAGCAGCGTGGGCAGGGGCGGCGAAAAACTGTTTTTT.

This clonotype was recorded at least ten times. V and J are TRBV29-1 and TRBJ2-7, with TRBD2 as a possible D gene (5 bases). CDR1 is SQVTM and CDR2 is ANQGSEA in the germline V gene. This CDR3 has 14 amino acids. Trimming took 7 bases from V and 0 from J, leaving 16 bases between them. The CDR3 here is CSASRAGFSYEQYF. CDR3 sequence (DNA): TGCAGCGCCTCTCGGGCGGGTTTCTCCTACGAGCAGTACTTC.

The chain carries TRBV5-1 and TRBJ2-5, with 10 bases that match TRBD2. This CDR3 has 15 amino acids. V lost 0 bases and J lost 3; bases outside the gene matches: 2. Per the germline V gene, CDR1 is SGHRS and CDR2 is YFSETQ. CDR3 sequence: CASSLGSGRKETQYF. CDR3 DNA sequence: TGCGCCAGCAGCTTGGGTAGCGGGAGGAAAGAGACCCAGTACTTC. Complete variable domain (other parts from reference TRBV5-1 and TRBJ2-5): KAGVTQTPRYLIKTRGQQVTLSCSPISGHRSVSWYQQTPGQGLQFLFEYFSETQRNKGNFPGRFSGRQFSNSRSEMNVSTLELGDSALYLCASSLGSGRKETQYFGPGTRLLVL.

This clonotype has a count of ten or more. The chain links TRBV7-2 to TRBJ1-6; the D gene is possibly TRBD1 (5 bases). Germline CDR1 reads SGHTA; CDR2 reads FQGNSA. CDR3 length equals 16 residues. The ends were cut back, 0 bases at V and 7 bases at J, with 13 bases in the middle. The CDR3 sequence: CASSLADGTLNSPLHF. As DNA, the CDR3 is TGTGCCAGCAGCTTAGCGGATGGGACTTTAAATTCACCCCTCCACTTT.

In this sample, this clonotype turned up many times. The chain links TRBV7-2 to TRBJ1-5; D gene unclear. Germline-derived CDR1 and CDR2 are SGHTA and FQGNSA. V was trimmed by 4 bases and J by 7 bases, leaving 11 bases between them. The CDR3 length is 13 residues. CDR3 in DNA: TGTGCCAGCAGCTCTAGACATGGGCAGCCCCAGCATTTT. It codes for CASSSRHGQPQHF. Filled out from reference TRBV7-2 and TRBJ1-5, the complete variable domain reads GAGVSQSPSNKVTEKGKDVELRCDPISGHTALYWYRQSLGQGLEFLIYFQGNSAPDKSGLPSDRFSAERTGGSVSTLTIQRTQQEDSAVYLCASSSRHGQPQHFGDGTRLSIL.

The chain couples TRBV29-1 to TRBJ1-2; D is undetermined. The CDR3 is 11 residues long. CDR1 is SQVTM, CDR2 ANQGSEA, per germline. V gave up 5 bases and J gave up 1 base, with 5 bases separating them. DNA for the CDR3: TGCAGCGTTTCGTTTAACTATGGCTACACCTTC. It specifies CSVSFNYGYTF.

The chain employs TRBV12-3 or TRBV12-4 and TRBJ1-2; TRBD1 agrees at 9 bases. Trimming removed 6 bases from V and 7 bases from J; junction bases left unmatched: 12. The CDR3 has 15 residues. Written as DNA, the CDR3 is TGTGCCAGCAGGGGCGGGGGACAGGGAGACCGTGGCTACACCTTC. It is translated as CASRGGGQGDRGYTF.

A few counts support this clonotype. A read error may be the cause here, since a much bigger clone is one base away. CDR3 sequence: CASSPRIRREKLFF. The CDR3 DNA reads as TGTGCCAGCAGCCCACGGATCAGACGTGAAAAACTGTTTTTT. This rearrangement joins TRBV12-3 or TRBV12-4 to TRBJ1-4; D unresolved. This CDR3 region has 14 residues. Trimming took off 6 bases at V and 7 bases at J, with 15 bases between the two ends.

In its sample, this clonotype was seen once. The chain couples TRBV7-2 to TRBJ2-7; D not resolved. Trimming took off 3 bases at V and 5 bases at J, with 17 bases between the two ends. This CDR3 comprises 15 residues. The V gene's germline CDR1 is SGHTA and CDR2 FQGNSA. The CDR3 sequence: CASSFITLGFHEQYF. CDR3 bases: TGTGCCAGCAGCTTCATAACTCTAGGGTTCCACGAGCAGTACTTC.

This clonotype has a handful of counts. The chain joins TRBV10-3 to TRBJ1-2; the match to TRBD1 covers 9 bases. V was clipped by 3 bases and J by 8 bases; unmatched bases: 10. Germline V gives CDR1 ENHRY, CDR2 SYGVKD. CDR3 size: 15 residues. CDR3 in DNA: TGTGCCATCAGTGAAGGTTCCGGGACAGGGAGCGGCTACACCTTC. Amino acid sequence: CAISEGSGTGSGYTF.

The gene calls are TRBV4-1 and TRBJ2-5, with D possibly matching TRBD1 (5 bases). This CDR3 comprises 10 residues. In germline, CDR1 is MGHRA, CDR2 YSYEKL. Trimming shortened V by 5 bases and J by 7 bases, and 5 bases separated the two germline ends. In nucleotides, the CDR3 is TGCGCCAGCAGCGACAGGACCCAGTACTTC. Encoded protein: CASSDRTQYF.

This clonotype occurred many times. The chain joins TRBV2 to TRBJ1-5; no clear D gene. Germline V CDR1 and CDR2: SNHLY, FYNNEI. The CDR3 loop spans 14 amino acids. The V and J ends lost 2 bases and 0 bases respectively, with 5 bases between them. CDR3: CASSERISNQPQHF. CDR3 coding DNA: TGTGCCAGCAGTGAAAGGATTAGCAATCAGCCCCAGCATTTT. The whole variable domain, remainder taken from reference TRBV2 and TRBJ1-5, is EPEVTQTPSHQVTQMGQEVILRCVPISNHLYFYWYRQILGQKVEFLVSFYNNEISEKSEIFDDQFSVERPDGSNFTLKIRSTKLEDSAMYFCASSERISNQPQHFGDGTRLSIL.

This clonotype was detected ten times or more. V usage is TRBV2 and J usage is TRBJ2-6; D perhaps matches TRBD1 (6 bases). The V end lost 9 bases, the J end lost 4 bases, and 13 bases lay between the germline ends. CDR1 is SNHLY and CDR2 is FYNNEI in the germline V gene. The CDR3 totals 14 residues. The CDR3 is CASSTGYGANVLTF. Written as DNA, the CDR3 is TGTGCCAGTAGCACAGGGTACGGGGCCAACGTCCTGACTTTC.

This clonotype has a count of ten or more. The chain uses TRBV6-1 and TRBJ2-6, with 7 bases lining up with TRBD2. There are 16 residues in the CDR3. Germline assignment: CDR1 MNHNS and CDR2 SASEGT. V was clipped by 6 bases and J by 2 bases; unmatched bases: 7. The CDR3 nucleotides read TGTGCCAGCAGCCCCATGGGAGGGGCTGGGGCCAACGTCCTGACTTTC. It encodes CASSPMGGAGANVLTF.

This clonotype was seen once. J is TRBJ2-5 and V is TRBV12-3 or TRBV12-4, with TRBD1 matching 10 bases. Unmatched junction bases numbered 3, after V lost 6 bases and J lost 5 bases. This CDR3 spans 13 amino acids. In DNA form, the CDR3 reads TGTGCCAGCAGGGGACAGGGGCGGGAGACCCAGTACTTC. It codes for CASRGQGRETQYF.

This clonotype occurred many times. The chain is built from TRBV5-6 and TRBJ2-7, with no clear D. The CDR3 is made up of 13 amino acids. Germline loops: CDR1 SGHDT, CDR2 YYEEEE. The ends were cut back, 2 bases at V and 0 bases at J, with 6 bases in the middle. The CDR3, as DNA: TGTGCCAGCAGCTTCGCAAGCTCCTACGAGCAGTACTTC. It translates to CASSFASSYEQYF. Supplemented by reference TRBV5-6 and TRBJ2-7, the full variable domain reads DAGVTQSPTHLIKTRGQQVTLRCSPKSGHDTVSWYQQALGQGPQFIFQYYEEEERQRGNFPDRFSGHQFPNYSSELNVNALLLGDSALYLCASSFASSYEQYFGPGTRLTVT.

The chain links TRBV7-8 to TRBJ2-5, with D perhaps matching TRBD1 or TRBD2 (5 bases each). The V and J ends lost 5 bases and 4 bases respectively, with 20 bases between them. The CDR3 totals 16 residues. Germline CDR1 SGHVS, CDR2 FQNEAQ. The CDR3 is CASSQPGRSGRETQYF. In DNA, the CDR3 is TGTGCCAGCAGCCAACCGGGACGGTCGGGGCGAGAGACCCAGTACTTC.

The rearrangement uses TRBV7-9 and TRBJ1-5; 7 positions agree with TRBD1. Per germline, CDR1 SEHNR and CDR2 FQNEAQ (reference sequence). CDR3 length: 16 amino acids. V gave up 5 bases and J gave up 9 bases; unmatched junction bases: 16. The CDR3 coding sequence is TGTGCCAGCAGCAGGCAGGGGGGCAGGGAGAGGGGGCCCCAGCATTTT. Its translation: CASSRQGGRERGPQHF.